This TCR beta chain was recorded in a study of shared clonotypes between healthy human individuals. Study conclusions and caveats: The genetic and exposure-history diversity represented was limited by few donors.

This clone appeared a few times. Its antigen is not identified. This table comes from immunoSEQ multiplex PCR, and its TCRdb copy is limited to in-frame clones, with some not included. The sample lists some 87,000 clones; over 60% were seen once. The CDR3 is 11 amino acids. The germline V and J ends were trimmed by 3 bases and 7 bases, with 7 bases remaining between them. The V gene's germline CDR1 is DFQATT and CDR2 SNEGSKA (reference sequence). The rearrangement uses TRBV20-1 and TRBJ2-1, with D unresolved. The sequence came from a man aged 30-40 years in good health. The sequencing input was memory CD8+ T cells sorted from blood. The subset here: CD45RO+ cells pooled with CCR7-negative TemRA cells. As DNA, the CDR3 is TGCAGTGCTAGTCCGGTGAATGAGCAGTTCTTC. Translation gives CSASPVNEQFF.